These 13 T cell receptor beta chains originate from one sample sequenced in a study of CXCR3-negative and CXCR3-positive naive CD8 T cells. Whole-study findings and limits: Researchers report that CXCR3-positive naive cells carry more hydrophobic TRB CDR3s than CXCR3-negative naive cells.

5' RACE that incorporated UMI labels was used to prepare the TRB cDNA libraries. Reanalyzing the 5' RACE reads, TCRdb keeps one entry per CDR3 protein, without DNA. The sample has about 89,000 distinct CDR3 sequences; the top ten hold 1.1%. Antigen specificity for these receptors is unknown. The source material was naive CXCR3+ CD8+ T cells from blood. Subset denoted: CD45RO-CCR7+CD27+CD95- naive CD8+ T cells expressing CXCR3 (TNR3+). These receptor sequences come from a human donor in good health. Some clones in this sample may be carry-over from other donors' samples.

J is TRBJ1-5 and V is TRBV30; the TCRdb D gene call, TRBD1, has no DNA to confirm it. Germline assignment: CDR1 GTSNPN and CDR2 SVGIG (reference sequence). The CDR3 is made up of 14 amino acids. CDR3: CAWSVGQGNQPQHF.

J is TRBJ2-1 and V is TRBV20-1; the TCRdb call, TRBD2, lacks DNA for checking. The CDR3 is 14 amino acids. Germline CDR1 and CDR2: DFQATT and SNEGSKA (reference sequence). The CDR3 sequence is CSAIAVAVYNEQFF.

V gene TRBV19 combines with J gene TRBJ2-5; TCRdb names TRBD1, which stays unverified in the absence of DNA. This CDR3 has 16 amino acids. The V gene's germline CDR1 is LNHDA and CDR2 SQIVND (reference sequence). CDR3 residues: CASSPVEATLQETQYF.

V usage is TRBV4-3 and J usage is TRBJ1-5; TCRdb designates TRBD1, a call that cannot be tested without DNA. CDR3 length: 16 amino acids. In germline, CDR1 is LGHNA, CDR2 YSLEER. The CDR3 reads CASSRGGRGGNQPQHF.

The CDR3 protein is CASSLGWTDTGELFF. The V call is TRBV7-8, the J call TRBJ2-2. CDR1 SGHVS and CDR2 FQNEAQ come from the germline V gene. The length of the CDR3 is 15 residues. The whole variable domain, remainder taken from reference TRBV7-8 and TRBJ2-2, is GAGVSQSPRYKVAKRGQDVALRCDPISGHVSLFWYQQALGQGPEFLTYFQNEAQLDKSGLPSDRFFAERPEGSVSTLKIQRTQQEDSAVYLCASSLGWTDTGELFFGEGSRLTVL.

The chain couples TRBV3-1 to TRBJ2-1; TCRdb calls TRBD2, which cannot be checked without DNA. Germline loops: CDR1 LGHDT, CDR2 YNNKEL (reference sequence). The CDR3 totals 16 residues. CDR3 sequence reads: CASSQVYAGSYNEQFF.

This rearrangement joins TRBV6-1 to TRBJ2-7; TCRdb returns TRBD1, unconfirmable since there is no DNA. CDR3 length equals 14 residues. Germline CDR1 MNHNS, CDR2 SASEGT. CDR3 sequence: CASSEETGFYEQYF.

This rearrangement joins TRBV14 to TRBJ2-7; the TCRdb D gene call, TRBD1, has no DNA to confirm it. CDR1 is SGHDN, CDR2 FVKESK, per germline. This CDR3 is 14 amino acids long. CDR3 region: CASSQFTGAYEQYF.

J is TRBJ2-1 and V is TRBV5-1; the D gene TCRdb calls, TRBD1, cannot be checked with no DNA. Per germline, CDR1 SGHRS and CDR2 YFSETQ. The CDR3 runs 15 residues. CDR3 amino acids: CASRQQRGPDNEQFF.

This chain links TRBV9 with TRBJ1-1; TCRdb calls TRBD1, which cannot be checked without DNA. This CDR3 is 14 amino acids long. Germline values: CDR1 SGDLS, CDR2 YYNGEE. CDR3 residues: CASSVAGGGDEAFF.

The CDR3 reads CASATSGYEQYF. V and J are TRBV10-2 and TRBJ2-7; TCRdb proposes TRBD2, but this gene call is untestable without DNA. Germline loops: CDR1 WSHSY, CDR2 SAAADI. CDR3 length: 12 residues.

V gene TRBV6-4 combines with J gene TRBJ2-3; TCRdb gives TRBD2 as the D gene, but with no DNA this cannot be confirmed. This CDR3 has 15 amino acids. Germline values: CDR1 MRHNA, CDR2 SNTAGT. This chain's CDR3 is CASSESGGAADTQYF.

The CDR3 sequence: CASSPGTGGALLGYTF. The J gene is TRBJ1-2, the V gene TRBV7-2; TCRdb designates TRBD1, a call that cannot be tested without DNA. The CDR3 is 16 residues long. Germline-derived CDR1 and CDR2 are SGHTA and FQGNSA.